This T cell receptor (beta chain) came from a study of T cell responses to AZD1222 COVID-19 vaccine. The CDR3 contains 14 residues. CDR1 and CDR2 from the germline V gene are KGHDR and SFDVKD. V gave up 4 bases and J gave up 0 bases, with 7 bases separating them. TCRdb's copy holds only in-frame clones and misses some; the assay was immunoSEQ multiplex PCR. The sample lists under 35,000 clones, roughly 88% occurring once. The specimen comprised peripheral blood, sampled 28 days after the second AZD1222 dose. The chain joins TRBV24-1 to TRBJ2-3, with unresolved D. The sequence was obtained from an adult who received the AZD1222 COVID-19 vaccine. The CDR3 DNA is TGTGCCACCAGTGACACGGCTAGCACAGATACGCAGTATTTT. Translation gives CATSDTASTDTQYF.